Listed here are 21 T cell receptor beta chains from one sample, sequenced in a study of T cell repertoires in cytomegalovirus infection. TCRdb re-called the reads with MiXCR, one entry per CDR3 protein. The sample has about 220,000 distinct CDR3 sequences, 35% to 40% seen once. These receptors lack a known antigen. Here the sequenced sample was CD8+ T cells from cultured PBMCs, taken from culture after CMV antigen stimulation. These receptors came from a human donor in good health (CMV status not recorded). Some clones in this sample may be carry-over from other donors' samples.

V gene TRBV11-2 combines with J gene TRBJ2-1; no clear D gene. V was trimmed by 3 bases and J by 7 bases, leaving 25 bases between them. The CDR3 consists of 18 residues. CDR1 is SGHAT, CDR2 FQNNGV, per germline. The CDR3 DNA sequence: TGTGCCAGCAGCTTGAATGGGGTTGGGCCCCCCGAAATGAATGAGCAGTTCTTC. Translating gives CASSLNGVGPPEMNEQFF. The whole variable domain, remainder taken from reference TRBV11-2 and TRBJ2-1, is EAGVAQSPRYKIIEKRQSVAFWCNPISGHATLYWYQQILGQGPKLLIQFQNNGVVDDSQLPKDRFSAERLKGVDSTLKIQPAKLEDSAVYLCASSLNGVGPPEMNEQFFGPGTRLTVL.

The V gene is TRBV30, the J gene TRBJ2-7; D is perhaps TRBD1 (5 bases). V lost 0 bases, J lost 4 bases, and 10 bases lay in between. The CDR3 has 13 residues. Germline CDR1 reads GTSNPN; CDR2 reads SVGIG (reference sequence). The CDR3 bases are TGTGCCTGGAGTGTGGCCAGGGCGTACGAGCAGTACTTC. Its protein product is CAWSVARAYEQYF. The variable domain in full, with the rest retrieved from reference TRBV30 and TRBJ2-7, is SQTIHQWPATLVQPVGSPLSLECTVEGTSNPNLYWYRQAAGRGLQLLFYSVGIGQISSEVPQNLSASRPQDRQFILSSKKLLLSDSGFYLCAWSVARAYEQYFGPGTRLTVT.

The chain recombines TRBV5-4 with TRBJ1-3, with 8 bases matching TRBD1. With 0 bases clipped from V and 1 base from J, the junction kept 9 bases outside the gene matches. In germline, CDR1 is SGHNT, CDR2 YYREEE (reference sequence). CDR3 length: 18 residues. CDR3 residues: CASSLAGTGPKSGNTIYF. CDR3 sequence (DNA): TGTGCCAGCAGCTTGGCGGGGACAGGCCCCAAGTCTGGAAACACCATATATTTT.

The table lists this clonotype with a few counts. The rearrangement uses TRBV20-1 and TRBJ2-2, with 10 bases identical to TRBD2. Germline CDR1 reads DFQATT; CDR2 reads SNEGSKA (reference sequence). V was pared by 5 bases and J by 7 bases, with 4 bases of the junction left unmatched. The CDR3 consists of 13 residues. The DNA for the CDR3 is TGCAGTGCTGCGGGACTAGCGAGCGGGGAGCTGTTTTTT. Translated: CSAAGLASGELFF.

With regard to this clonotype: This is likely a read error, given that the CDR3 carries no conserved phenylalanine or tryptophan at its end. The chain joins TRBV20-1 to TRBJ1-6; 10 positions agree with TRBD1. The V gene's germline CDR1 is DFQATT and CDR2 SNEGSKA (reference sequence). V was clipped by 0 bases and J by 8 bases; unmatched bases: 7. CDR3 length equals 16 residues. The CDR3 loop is CSARDPQDRGDSPLHL. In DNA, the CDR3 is TGCAGTGCTAGAGATCCCCAGGACAGGGGGGATTCACCCCTCCACTTG.

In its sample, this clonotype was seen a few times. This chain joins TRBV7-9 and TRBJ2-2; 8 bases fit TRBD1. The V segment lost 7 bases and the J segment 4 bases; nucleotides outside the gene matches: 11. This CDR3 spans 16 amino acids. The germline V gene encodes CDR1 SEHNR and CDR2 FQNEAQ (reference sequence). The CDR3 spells CASTFPGTGGTGELFF. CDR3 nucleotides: TGTGCCAGCACGTTCCCCGGGACAGGAGGCACCGGGGAGCTGTTTTTT.

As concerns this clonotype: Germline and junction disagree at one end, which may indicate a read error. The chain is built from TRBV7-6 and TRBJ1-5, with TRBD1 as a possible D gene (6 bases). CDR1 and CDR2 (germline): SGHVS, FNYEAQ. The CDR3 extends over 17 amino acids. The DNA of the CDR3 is TGTGCCAGCAGCTTAGCCTCCGGACAGCCTAGCTATCAGCCCCAGCATTTT. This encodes CASSLASGQPSYQPQHF.

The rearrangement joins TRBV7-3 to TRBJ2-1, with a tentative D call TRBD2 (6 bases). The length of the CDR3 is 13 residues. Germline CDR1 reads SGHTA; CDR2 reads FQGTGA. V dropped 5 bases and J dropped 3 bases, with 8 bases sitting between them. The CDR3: CASSLDYYNEQFF. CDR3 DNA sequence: TGTGCCAGCAGCCTGGACTACTACAATGAGCAGTTCTTC. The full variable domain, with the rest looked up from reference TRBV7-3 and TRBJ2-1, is GAGVSQTPSNKVTEKGKYVELRCDPISGHTALYWYRQSLGQGPEFLIYFQGTGAADDSGLPNDRFFAVRPEGSVSTLKIQRTERGDSAVYLCASSLDYYNEQFFGPGTRLTVL.

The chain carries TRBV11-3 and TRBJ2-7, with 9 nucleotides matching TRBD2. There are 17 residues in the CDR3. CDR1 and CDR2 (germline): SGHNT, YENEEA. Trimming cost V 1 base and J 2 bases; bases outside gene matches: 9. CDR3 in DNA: TGTGCCAGCAGCTTAGGCACTGCGCTAGCGGGAACCTACGAGCAGTACTTC. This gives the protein CASSLGTALAGTYEQYF.

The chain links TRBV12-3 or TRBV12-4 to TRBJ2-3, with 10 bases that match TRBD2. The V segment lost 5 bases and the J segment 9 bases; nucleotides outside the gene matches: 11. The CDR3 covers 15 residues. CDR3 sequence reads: CASSVLSGGRVTQYF. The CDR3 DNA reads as TGTGCCAGCAGTGTGCTTAGCGGGGGGCGGGTGACGCAGTATTTT.

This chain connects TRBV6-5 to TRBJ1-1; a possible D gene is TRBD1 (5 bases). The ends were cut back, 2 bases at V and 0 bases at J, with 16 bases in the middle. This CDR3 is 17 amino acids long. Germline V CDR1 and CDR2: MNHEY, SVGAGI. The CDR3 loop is CASSYSTGSIMNTEAFF. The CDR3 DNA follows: TGTGCCAGCAGTTACAGCACAGGTTCTATCATGAACACTGAAGCTTTCTTT.

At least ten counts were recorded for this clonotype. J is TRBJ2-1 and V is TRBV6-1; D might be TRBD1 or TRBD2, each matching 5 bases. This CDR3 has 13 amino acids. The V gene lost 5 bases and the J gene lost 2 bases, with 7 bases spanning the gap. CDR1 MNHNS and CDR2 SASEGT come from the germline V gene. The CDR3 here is CASSKGPYNEQFF. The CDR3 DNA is TGTGCCAGCAGTAAGGGACCCTACAATGAGCAGTTCTTC.

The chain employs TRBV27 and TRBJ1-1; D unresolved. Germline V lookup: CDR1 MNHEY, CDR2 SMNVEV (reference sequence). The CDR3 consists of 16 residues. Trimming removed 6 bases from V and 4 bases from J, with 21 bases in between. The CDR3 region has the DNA TGTGCCAGCAGCCCCTCGGCGGGAATAAGGATCACTGAAGCTTTCTTT. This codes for CASSPSAGIRITEAFF.

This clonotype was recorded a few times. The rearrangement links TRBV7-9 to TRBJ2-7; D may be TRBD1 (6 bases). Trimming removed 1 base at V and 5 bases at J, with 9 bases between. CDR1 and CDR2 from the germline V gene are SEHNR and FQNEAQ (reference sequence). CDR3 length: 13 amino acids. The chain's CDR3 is CASSLVGAHEQYF. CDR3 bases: TGTGCCAGCAGCTTAGTGGGGGCCCACGAGCAGTACTTC.

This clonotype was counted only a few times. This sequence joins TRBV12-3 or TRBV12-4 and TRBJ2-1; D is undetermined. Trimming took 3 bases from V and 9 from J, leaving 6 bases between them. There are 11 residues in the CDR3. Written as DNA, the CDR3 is TGTGCCAGCAGTTTTTTGGTTGAGCAGTTCTTC. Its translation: CASSFLVEQFF.

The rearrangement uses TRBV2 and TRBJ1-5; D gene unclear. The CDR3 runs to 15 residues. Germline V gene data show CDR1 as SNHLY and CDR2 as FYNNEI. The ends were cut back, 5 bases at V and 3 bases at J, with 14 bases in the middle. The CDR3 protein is CASSPALQDNQPQHF. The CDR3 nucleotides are TGTGCCAGCAGTCCCGCGCTGCAGGACAATCAGCCCCAGCATTTT.

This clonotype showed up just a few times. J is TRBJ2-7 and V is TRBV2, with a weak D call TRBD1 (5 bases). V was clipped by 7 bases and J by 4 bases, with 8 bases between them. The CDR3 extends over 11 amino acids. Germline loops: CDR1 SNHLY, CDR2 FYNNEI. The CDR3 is CASTRTYEQYF. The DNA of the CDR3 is TGTGCCAGCACCCGGACATACGAGCAGTACTTC.

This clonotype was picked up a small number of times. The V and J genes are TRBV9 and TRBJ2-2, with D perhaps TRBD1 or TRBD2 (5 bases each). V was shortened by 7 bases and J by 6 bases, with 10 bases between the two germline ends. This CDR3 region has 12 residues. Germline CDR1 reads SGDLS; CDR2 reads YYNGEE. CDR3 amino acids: CASEGMPGELFF. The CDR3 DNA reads TGTGCCAGCGAGGGGATGCCCGGGGAGCTGTTTTTT.

The CDR3 protein is CASRPGQSYEQYF. The CDR3 DNA is TGTGCCAGCAGGCCGGGACAGTCCTACGAGCAGTACTTC. This chain links TRBV6-6 with TRBJ2-7; 7 bases fit TRBD1. The CDR3 covers 13 residues. The V gene end was trimmed by 6 bases and the J gene end by 1 base; junction bases not matched to a gene: 3. The germline V gene encodes CDR1 MNHNY and CDR2 SVGAGI (reference sequence).

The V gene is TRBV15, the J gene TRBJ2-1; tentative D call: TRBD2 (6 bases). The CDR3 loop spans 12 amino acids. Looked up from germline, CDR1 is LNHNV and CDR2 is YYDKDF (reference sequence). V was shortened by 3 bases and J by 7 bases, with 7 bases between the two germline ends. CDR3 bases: TGTGCCACCAGCAGCGGGGGTAATGAGCAGTTCTTC. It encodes CATSSGGNEQFF.

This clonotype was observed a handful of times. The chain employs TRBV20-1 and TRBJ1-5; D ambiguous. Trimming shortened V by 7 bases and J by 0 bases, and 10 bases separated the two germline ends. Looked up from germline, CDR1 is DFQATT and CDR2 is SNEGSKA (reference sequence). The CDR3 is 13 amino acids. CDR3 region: CSVGRNSNQPQHF. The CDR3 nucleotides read TGCAGTGTCGGGAGAAATAGCAATCAGCCCCAGCATTTT.